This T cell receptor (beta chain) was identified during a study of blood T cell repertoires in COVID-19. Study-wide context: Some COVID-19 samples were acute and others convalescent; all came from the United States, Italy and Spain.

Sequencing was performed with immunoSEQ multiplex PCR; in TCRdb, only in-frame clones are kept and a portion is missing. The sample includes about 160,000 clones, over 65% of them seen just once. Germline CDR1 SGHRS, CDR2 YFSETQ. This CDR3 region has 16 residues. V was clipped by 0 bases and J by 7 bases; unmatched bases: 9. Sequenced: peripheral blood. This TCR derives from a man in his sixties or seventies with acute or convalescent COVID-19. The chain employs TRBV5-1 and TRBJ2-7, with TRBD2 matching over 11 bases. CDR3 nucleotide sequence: TGCGCCAGCAGCTTGGGTCTAGCGGGAGGATCTCGGGAGCAGTACTTC. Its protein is CASSLGLAGGSREQYF.